Detailed here is one T cell receptor beta chain. These data come from a study of blood T cell repertoires in COVID-19. Study in general: Acute and convalescent COVID-19 specimens originated in the United States, Italy and Spain. PBMCs, B-cell-depleted T cells, or T cells were the source of the cDNA or gDNA that made up the material.

Only in-frame clones appear in the TCRdb table, and some are missing; sequencing was by immunoSEQ multiplex PCR. Of about 260,000 clones in the sample, about 87% were seen once. Germline V gene data show CDR1 as MGHDK and CDR2 as SYGVNS. The CDR3 loop spans 15 amino acids. The germline V and J ends were trimmed by 2 bases and 7 bases, with 14 bases remaining between them. This TCR came from a man in his sixties who had recovered from COVID-19. The chain joins TRBV25-1 to TRBJ1-4, with a tentative D call TRBD1 (5 bases). Sequenced input: peripheral blood. CDR3 sequence: CASSELTGDLEKLFF. The CDR3 DNA sequence: TGTGCCAGCAGTGAACTTACGGGGGATCTTGAAAAACTGTTTTTT. Filled out from reference TRBV25-1 and TRBJ1-4, the complete variable domain reads EADIYQTPRYLVIGTGKKITLECSQTMGHDKMYWYQQDPGMELHLIHYSYGVNSTEKGDLSSESTVSRIRTEHFPLTLESARPSHTSQYLCASSELTGDLEKLFFGSGTQLSVL.